Shown below are 18 T cell receptor beta chains from a single sample sequenced in a study of cytomegalovirus exposure and HLA in healthy donors. The PCR employed 60 Vbeta primers together with 13 Jbeta primers. Clones were read by immunoSEQ multiplex PCR, and TCRdb kept only the in-frame ones, dropping some. The sample lists 200,000 to 250,000 clones; over 65% were seen once. Sequences were obtained from PBMCs. The receptor source for this set is a young man in good health and CMV-seronegative.

In its sample, this clone was seen a few times. V is TRBV6-4 and J is TRBJ2-1; 7 positions agree with TRBD2. Germline trimming cut 2 bases from V and 0 bases from J; bases unmatched to any gene: 1. The germline V gene encodes CDR1 MRHNA and CDR2 SNTAGT. The CDR3 has 15 amino acids. CDR3 sequence reads: CASSDGGSSYNEQFF. The CDR3 region has the DNA TGTGCCAGCAGTGACGGCGGGAGCTCCTACAATGAGCAGTTCTTC.

The rearrangement joins TRBV19 to TRBJ2-7, with D uncertain. In germline, CDR1 is LNHDA, CDR2 SQIVND (reference sequence). This CDR3 comprises 15 residues. The V end lost 6 bases, the J end lost 3 bases, and 18 bases lay between the germline ends. CDR3 loop: CASSELIGAFYEQYF. CDR3 DNA: TGTGCCAGTAGCGAACTGATCGGAGCCTTCTACGAGCAGTACTTC.

The V call is TRBV19, the J call TRBJ2-7, with 7 nucleotides matching TRBD2. The CDR3 is 15 amino acids. CDR1 and CDR2 from the germline V gene are LNHDA and SQIVND (reference sequence). Trimming took 6 bases from V and 3 from J; bases not matched to a gene: 11. Here the CDR3 reads CASSSTIGEGYEQYF. CDR3 sequence (DNA): TGTGCCAGTAGCTCCACAATAGGGGAGGGCTACGAGCAGTACTTC.

This rearrangement joins TRBV19 to TRBJ2-7; 10 nucleotides line up with TRBD2. Trimming took 4 bases from V and 4 from J; bases not matched to a gene: 7. The germline V gene has CDR1 LNHDA and CDR2 SQIVND (reference sequence). This CDR3 is 15 amino acids long. The CDR3 spells CASSTIAGGPYEQYF. The CDR3 coding sequence is TGTGCCAGTAGTACGATAGCGGGAGGCCCATACGAGCAGTACTTC.

About this clone: The same CDR3 can be traced to other DNA sequences in this sample. The DNA for the CDR3 is TGTGCCAGCAGCTTAACTGGGAACACTGAAGCTTTCTTT. This gives the protein CASSLTGNTEAFF. The chain is built from TRBV7-9 and TRBJ1-1; D gene uncertain. V shed 2 bases and J shed 1 base, with 5 bases lying between them. The CDR3 contains 13 residues. The germline V gene has CDR1 SEHNR and CDR2 FQNEAQ (reference sequence).

The chain carries TRBV5-1 and TRBJ2-2; D is unclear. V was shortened by 3 bases and J by 2 bases, with 11 bases between the two germline ends. The germline CDR1 and CDR2 sequences are SGHRS and YFSETQ. The CDR3 loop spans 15 amino acids. The CDR3, as DNA: TGCGCCAGCAGCTCCCCGACTGCAAACACCGGGGAGCTGTTTTTT. Translated: CASSSPTANTGELFF.

The V gene is TRBV30, the J gene TRBJ1-3; tentative D call: TRBD1 (6 bases). The CDR3 covers 13 residues. Germline-derived CDR1 and CDR2 are GTSNPN and SVGIG (reference sequence). Trimming removed 5 bases from V and 2 bases from J, with 10 bases in between. As DNA, the CDR3 is TGTGCCTGGGCACAGGGCACTGGAAACACCATATATTTT. Translation: CAWAQGTGNTIYF.

The V call is TRBV7-3, the J call TRBJ2-1; 14 bases are shared with TRBD2. V dropped 5 bases and J dropped 11; count of bases not matched to a gene: 11. The CDR3 sequence is 16 residues long. Per germline, CDR1 SGHTA and CDR2 FQGTGA. Here the CDR3 reads CASSTGLAGALGKQFF. In DNA, the CDR3 is TGTGCCAGCAGCACGGGACTAGCGGGAGCTTTGGGGAAGCAGTTCTTC.

This clone appeared once. The chain has TRBV28 and TRBJ1-6, with 8 nucleotides matching TRBD1. The V and J ends lost 7 bases and 9 bases, in that order; junction bases with no gene match: 8. Germline V gene data show CDR1 as MDHEN and CDR2 as SYDVKM. The CDR3 extends over 14 amino acids. The CDR3 coding sequence is TGTGCCAGCATGCACAGGGGGTCGGTTTCACCCCTCCACTTT. Its protein is CASMHRGSVSPLHF.

CDR3 protein: CASSARDNSYEQYF. The CDR3 nucleotides are TGTGCCAGCTCAGCCCGGGACAACTCCTACGAGCAGTACTTC. This chain joins TRBV18 and TRBJ2-7; a weak D match, TRBD1 (6 bases). Germline loops: CDR1 KGHSH, CDR2 LQKENI. CDR3 length: 14 amino acids. Trimming stripped 5 bases from V and 0 bases from J, with 11 bases between. Filled out from reference TRBV18 and TRBJ2-7, the complete variable domain reads NAGVMQNPRHLVRRRGQEARLRCSPMKGHSHVYWYRQLPEEGLKFMVYLQKENIIDESGMPKERFSAEFPKEGPSILRIQQVVRGDSAAYFCASSARDNSYEQYFGPGTRLTVT.

The chain carries TRBV14 and TRBJ2-7, with TRBD1 identical over 7 bases. Looked up from germline, CDR1 is SGHDN and CDR2 is FVKESK. The CDR3 runs 13 residues. The junction had 6 bases not matched to a gene; V was cut back by 10 bases and J by 0 bases. CDR3 bases: TGTGCCACCCAGGACAGGAGCTCCTACGAGCAGTACTTC. Its translation is CATQDRSSYEQYF.

The V call is TRBV19, the J call TRBJ1-2; no clear D gene. V gave up 1 base and J gave up 8 bases, with 14 bases separating them. The CDR3 length is 14 residues. Germline CDR1 is LNHDA and CDR2 is SQIVND (reference sequence). The CDR3 coding sequence is TGTGCCAGTAGTATAGTGGGAGAGGCGGGCGGCTACACCTTC. It specifies CASSIVGEAGGYTF.

The CDR3 spells CASSFVLAGDNGELFF. DNA of the CDR3: TGCGCCAGCAGCTTCGTATTAGCGGGGGATAACGGGGAGCTGTTTTTT. The chain uses TRBV4-1 and TRBJ2-2; 9 nucleotides agree with TRBD2. Germline loops: CDR1 MGHRA, CDR2 YSYEKL. The CDR3 covers 16 residues. After removal of 5 bases from V and 7 bases from J, the junction contained 11 bases not matched to a gene.

Of note for this clone: The junction and the germline gene differ at one end; a read error may be behind it. V usage is TRBV7-9 and J usage is TRBJ1-3, with D possibly being TRBD1 (6 bases). The CDR3 is 16 residues long. CDR1 is SEHNR and CDR2 is FQNEAQ in the germline V gene (reference sequence). CDR3 bases: TGTTCCAGCAGCGGATACAGGGATATCTCTGGAAACACCATATATTTT. Translating it yields CSSSGYRDISGNTIYF.

The genes are TRBV5-4 and TRBJ2-7; 13 nucleotides match TRBD2. CDR3 length equals 17 residues. Germline CDR1 and CDR2: SGHNT and YYREEE (reference sequence). V shed 3 bases and J 4 bases; nucleotides not matched to a gene: 10. The CDR3 coding sequence is TGTGCCAGCAGCTCGAACGGACTAGCGGGAGACGGTTACGAGCAGTACTTC. It specifies CASSSNGLAGDGYEQYF.

This chain uses TRBV6-4 with TRBJ2-3, with TRBD2 as a possible D gene (5 bases). Germline assignment: CDR1 MRHNA and CDR2 SNTAGT. Between the trimmed V and J ends, which lost 3 bases and 2 bases, there was a span of 6 bases. This CDR3 region has 13 residues. In nucleotides, the CDR3 is TGTGCCAGCAGTGAGAGGGTCACAGATACGCAGTATTTT. It translates to CASSERVTDTQYF.

The chain links TRBV4-1 to TRBJ2-7; D gene ambiguous. Germline lookup yields CDR1 MGHRA and CDR2 YSYEKL. CDR3 length: 15 residues. V was cut by 0 bases and J by 2 bases, with 11 bases left in between. CDR3 loop: CASSQEPPTTYEQYF. The CDR3 DNA reads as TGCGCCAGCAGCCAAGAACCGCCGACAACCTACGAGCAGTACTTC.

The chain uses TRBV5-1 and TRBJ1-2, with TRBD1 matching over 9 bases. The V and J ends lost 4 bases and 3 bases, in that order; junction bases with no gene match: 10. The CDR3 is 16 residues long. CDR1 and CDR2 from the germline V gene are SGHRS and YFSETQ. The CDR3 DNA is TGCGCCAGCAGCACAATACCGGGACAGGGCGACTATGGCTACACCTTC. The encoded protein is CASSTIPGQGDYGYTF. Full variable domain (missing parts from reference TRBV5-1 and TRBJ1-2): KAGVTQTPRYLIKTRGQQVTLSCSPISGHRSVSWYQQTPGQGLQFLFEYFSETQRNKGNFPGRFSGRQFSNSRSEMNVSTLELGDSALYLCASSTIPGQGDYGYTFGSGTRLTVV.